The rows below give T cell receptor beta chains drawn from one sample of a study of control samples from healthy donors and cancer patients. The protocol was immunoSEQ multiplex PCR, while the TCRdb copy is restricted to in-frame clones and leaves out a portion. The sample lists 85,000 to 95,000 clones, just over 90% occurring once. The sample consisted of blood. The receptors shown here come from a woman aged 25 to 39 in good health. Each CDR3 is given with its conserved first and last residue. A D gene is named only where the DNA matches it firmly. The size entry is marked missing in some rows and otherwise reads once, few, many or a size class.

CDR3 protein,CDR3 DNA,clone size,J gene,D gene,V gene
CASMAASSYEQYF,TGCGCCAGCATGGCTGCGAGCTCCTACGAGCAGTACTTC,-,TRBJ2-7,-,TRBV5-1
CASSLVGPETQYF,TGCGCCAGCAGCTTGGTGGGGCCCGAGACCCAGTACTTC,-,TRBJ2-5,-,TRBV5-1
CASSSRLGGTGELFF,TGTGCCAGCAGTTCCCGGCTGGGGGGCACCGGGGAGCTGTTTTTT,-,TRBJ2-2,-,TRBV27
CASSLLANYGYTF,TGTGCCAGCTCTCTCTTAGCTAACTATGGCTACACCTTC,once,TRBJ1-2,-,TRBV18
CASSVAGGNTGELFF,TGTGCCAGCAGTGTAGCGGGGGGGAACACCGGGGAGCTGTTTTTT,-,TRBJ2-2,TRBD2,TRBV27
CASSQDRGPSNQPQHF,TGCGCCAGCAGCCAAGATCGGGGACCAAGCAATCAGCCCCAGCATTTT,-,TRBJ1-5,-,TRBV4-1
CASSRSGTGIFNYGYTF,TGTGCCAGCAGCAGATCCGGGACAGGGATCTTTAACTATGGCTACACCTTC,once,TRBJ1-2,TRBD1,TRBV11-2
CSVEGQKLDAEAFF,TGCAGCGTTGAAGGGCAGAAGCTTGACGCTGAAGCTTTCTTT,-,TRBJ1-1,-,TRBV29-1
CASSIERPGDSPLHF,TGTGCCAGTAGTATAGAGCGCCCTGGCGATTCACCCCTCCACTTT,-,TRBJ1-6,-,TRBV19
CASSQAPNYGYTF,TGTGCCAGCAGCCAAGCCCCAAACTATGGCTACACCTTC,-,TRBJ1-2,-,TRBV4-2
CASRSGQGGDYGYTF,TGTGCCAGCAGATCGGGACAGGGTGGTGACTATGGCTACACCTTC,-,TRBJ1-2,TRBD1,TRBV28
CATTATNYNSPLHF,TGCGCCACCACGGCCACCAACTATAATTCACCCCTCCACTTT,-,TRBJ1-6,-,TRBV10-2
CAWSVNLAGVTDTQYF,TGTGCCTGGAGTGTAAATCTAGCGGGAGTAACAGATACGCAGTATTTT,-,TRBJ2-3,TRBD2,TRBV30
CASGSTGDHEQYF,TGCGCCAGCGGTTCCACAGGGGACCACGAGCAGTACTTC,-,TRBJ2-7,TRBD1,TRBV10-2
CASSGPTAGYGYTF,TGTGCCAGCAGCGGCCCGACAGCCGGCTATGGCTACACCTTC,-,TRBJ1-2,-,TRBV11-2
CAWSGVNEKLFF,TGTGCCTGGAGCGGAGTTAATGAAAAACTGTTTTTT,-,TRBJ1-4,-,TRBV30
CASSFWTASPYEQYF,TGTGCCAGCAGCTTCTGGACTGCCAGTCCCTACGAGCAGTACTTC,-,TRBJ2-7,-,TRBV5-5
CASSQTGQGAQHF,TGCGCCAGCAGCCAGACCGGTCAGGGTGCCCAGCATTTT,-,TRBJ1-5,-,TRBV4-1
CASSPQSTNTEAFF,TGTGCCAGCTCACCACAGTCGACTAACACTGAAGCTTTCTTT,-,TRBJ1-1,-,TRBV18
CSARKSSPLHF,TGCAGTGCTAGAAAGTCTTCACCCCTCCACTTT,-,TRBJ1-6,-,TRBV20-1
CASIRETQYF,TGTGCCAGCATTCGAGAGACCCAGTACTTC,-,TRBJ2-5,-,TRBV2
CASGTGGAKNIQYF,TGCGCCAGCGGGACAGGGGGAGCCAAAAACATTCAGTACTTC,-,TRBJ2-4,TRBD1,TRBV4-1
CASSQDGRDPGELFF,TGCGCCAGCAGCCAAGATGGGCGGGACCCCGGGGAGCTGTTTTTT,-,TRBJ2-2,-,TRBV4-1
CASTKTGGGQPQHF,TGTGCCAGCACCAAGACAGGGGGCGGACAGCCCCAGCATTTT,-,TRBJ1-5,TRBD1,TRBV27
CASSQDRGRNTEAFF,TGTGCCAGCAGCCAAGATCGGGGGCGGAACACTGAAGCTTTCTTT,-,TRBJ1-1,-,TRBV3-1/TRBV3-2
CASSSWTRDGYTF,TGTGCCAGCAGCTCCTGGACAAGGGACGGCTACACCTTC,-,TRBJ1-2,-,TRBV5-6
CASSFGAGPNYGYTF,TGTGCCAGCAGCTTTGGAGCAGGACCTAACTATGGCTACACCTTC,once,TRBJ1-2,-,TRBV11-2
CASRPQGNGELFF,TGTGCCAGCAGGCCACAGGGGAACGGGGAGCTGTTTTTT,-,TRBJ2-2,TRBD1,TRBV9
CASSLTSRNTDTQYF,TGTGCCAGCAGCTTAACGTCTAGAAACACAGATACGCAGTATTTT,-,TRBJ2-3,-,TRBV7-3
CASSQTGTFSNEQYF,TGCGCCAGCAGCCAAACCGGGACATTTTCCAACGAGCAGTACTTC,-,TRBJ2-7,-,TRBV5-1
CASSLAGGNTEAFF,TGCGCCAGCAGCTTGGCCGGCGGAAACACTGAAGCTTTCTTT,-,TRBJ1-1,-,TRBV5-1
CSVGDSRNTIYF,TGCAGCGTGGGCGACAGTCGAAACACCATATATTTT,-,TRBJ1-3,-,TRBV29-1
CASSLMDRGHWSSEQYF,TGCGCCAGCAGCCTAATGGACAGGGGGCATTGGTCGTCGGAGCAGTACTTC,-,TRBJ2-7,TRBD1,TRBV5-1
CSVEVTANYGYTF,TGCAGCGTTGAAGTGACAGCTAACTATGGCTACACCTTC,-,TRBJ1-2,-,TRBV29-1
CASSGGGSNEKLFF,TGTGCCAGCAGTGGGGGGGGCTCTAATGAAAAACTGTTTTTT,few,TRBJ1-4,-,TRBV28
CASSHWSANAYEQYF,TGTGCCAGCAGCCATTGGAGCGCCAACGCCTACGAGCAGTACTTC,-,TRBJ2-7,-,TRBV3-1/TRBV3-2
CASSLGGQGRQPQHF,TGTGCCAGCAGCTTGGGCGGACAGGGAAGGCAGCCCCAGCATTTT,-,TRBJ1-5,TRBD1,TRBV7-2
CASSQGSSGVRTDTQYF,TGTGCCAGCAGCCAAGGGTCTAGCGGGGTTCGCACAGATACGCAGTATTTT,-,TRBJ2-3,TRBD2,TRBV3-1/TRBV3-2
CASSEQGGGRYGYTF,TGTGCCAGTAGTGAACAAGGAGGAGGCAGGTATGGCTACACCTTC,-,TRBJ1-2,-,TRBV19
CSGAGGARKSGETQYF,TGCAGCGGGGCGGGGGGTGCGAGAAAATCAGGGGAGACCCAGTACTTC,-,TRBJ2-5,TRBD2,TRBV29-1
CAWSLLTRNYGYTF,TGTGCCTGGAGTCTACTAACACGGAACTATGGCTACACCTTC,-,TRBJ1-2,-,TRBV30
CASSPPGGRTDTQYF,TGTGCCAGCAGCCCTCCGGGGGGGCGAACAGATACGCAGTATTTT,-,TRBJ2-3,-,TRBV21-1